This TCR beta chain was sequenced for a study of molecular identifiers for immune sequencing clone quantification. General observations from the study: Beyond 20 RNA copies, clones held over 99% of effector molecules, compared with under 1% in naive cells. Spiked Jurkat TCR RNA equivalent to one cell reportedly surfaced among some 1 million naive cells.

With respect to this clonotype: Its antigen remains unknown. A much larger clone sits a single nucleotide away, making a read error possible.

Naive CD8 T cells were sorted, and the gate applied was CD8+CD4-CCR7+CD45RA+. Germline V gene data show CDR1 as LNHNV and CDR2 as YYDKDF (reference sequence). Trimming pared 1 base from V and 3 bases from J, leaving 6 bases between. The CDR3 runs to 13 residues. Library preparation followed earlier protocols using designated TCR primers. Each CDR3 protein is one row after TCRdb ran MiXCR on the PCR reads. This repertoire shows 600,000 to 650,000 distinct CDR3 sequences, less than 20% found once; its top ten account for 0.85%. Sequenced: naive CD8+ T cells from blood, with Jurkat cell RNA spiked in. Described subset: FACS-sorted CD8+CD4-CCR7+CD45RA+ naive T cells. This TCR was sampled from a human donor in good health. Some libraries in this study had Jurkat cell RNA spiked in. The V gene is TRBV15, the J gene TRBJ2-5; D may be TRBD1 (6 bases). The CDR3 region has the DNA TGTGCCACCAGCAGAGGACAGGAAGAGACCCAGTACTTC. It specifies CATSRGQEETQYF.